This is a list of T cell receptor beta chains from one sample in a study of T cell responses to AZD1222 COVID-19 vaccine. Profiling relied on immunoSEQ multiplex PCR, and the TCRdb table lists in-frame clones only, not all of them. The sample has about 120,000 clones, around 87% seen once. The specimen was peripheral blood, collected on day 0 of AZD1222 vaccination. The source of these receptors is an adult in good health. The CDR3 runs from the conserved cysteine through the conserved F or W. The D gene is left open where the match is weak. The size entry is marked missing in some rows and otherwise reads once, few, many or a size class.

V gene,J gene,clone size,D gene,CDR3 protein,CDR3 DNA
TRBV9,TRBJ1-2,.,.,CASSVVGGSAYGYTF,TGTGCCAGCAGCGTAGTCGGGGGTTCCGCCTATGGCTACACCTTC
TRBV5-1,TRBJ2-3,.,.,CASSVARDPSVTDTQYF,TGCGCCAGCAGCGTCGCCCGGGATCCCAGCGTAACAGATACGCAGTATTTT
TRBV18,TRBJ1-1,.,TRBD1,CASSPGTGAMNTEAFF,TGTGCCAGCTCGCCAGGGACAGGGGCCATGAACACTGAAGCTTTCTTT
TRBV7-9,TRBJ1-5,.,TRBD1,CATSEGQGSNQPQHF,TGTGCCACCTCTGAGGGACAGGGCAGCAATCAGCCCCAGCATTTT
TRBV7-7,TRBJ2-2,once,.,CASSPNRPGGGFAGELFF,TGTGCCAGCAGCCCGAACCGCCCCGGGGGTGGTTTCGCCGGGGAGCTGTTTTTT
TRBV6-5,TRBJ2-1,few,TRBD1,CASSWTGSYNEQFF,TGTGCCAGCAGTTGGACAGGGAGCTACAATGAGCAGTTCTTC
TRBV6-5,TRBJ2-3,.,TRBD2,CASSPTSGVSDTQYF,TGTGCCAGCAGTCCCACTAGCGGGGTTTCAGATACGCAGTATTTT
TRBV5-1,TRBJ2-3,.,.,CASSLGDFPATDTQYF,TGCGCCAGCAGCTTGGGGGACTTCCCTGCCACAGATACGCAGTATTTT
TRBV9,TRBJ1-1,.,.,CASSLGVRTEAFF,TGTGCCAGCAGCCTAGGGGTAAGGACTGAAGCTTTCTTT
TRBV12-5,TRBJ1-5,.,TRBD1,CASGLRDRANQPQHF,TGTGCTAGTGGTTTGCGGGACAGGGCCAATCAGCCCCAGCATTTT
TRBV7-3,TRBJ2-7,.,.,CASSPHGPSYEQYF,TGTGCCAGCAGCCCCCACGGTCCTTCCTACGAGCAGTACTTC
TRBV2,TRBJ2-1,.,.,CASSEGHPGTLYNEQFF,TGTGCCAGCAGTGAAGGACACCCCGGGACACTCTACAATGAGCAGTTCTTC
TRBV19,TRBJ1-6,.,.,CASNPRLAENSPLHF,TGTGCCAGTAATCCTCGGCTGGCAGAGAATTCACCCCTCCACTTT
TRBV7-3,TRBJ2-3,.,.,CASSFPSTDTQYF,TGTGCCAGCAGCTTTCCCTCGACAGATACGCAGTATTTT
TRBV19,TRBJ1-1,.,.,CASSINPGKAEAFF,TGTGCCAGTAGTATAAATCCGGGGAAGGCTGAAGCTTTCTTT
TRBV6-5,TRBJ1-1,.,.,CATSTQGLNTEAFF,TGTGCCACCTCAACCCAGGGGCTGAACACTGAAGCTTTCTTT
TRBV4-3,TRBJ1-6,.,.,CASSQDYKYSPLHF,TGCGCCAGCAGCCAAGATTATAAGTATTCACCCCTCCACTTT
TRBV2,TRBJ1-1,few,TRBD1,CASRDRGRPEAFF,TGTGCCAGCAGGGACAGGGGGAGGCCTGAAGCTTTCTTT
TRBV6-5,TRBJ1-1,once,.,CASSWQGAEAFF,TGTGCCAGCAGTTGGCAGGGCGCCGAAGCTTTCTTT
TRBV10-1,TRBJ1-5,.,.,CASSESRLAGAYSNQPQHF,TGCGCCAGCAGTGAGTCGAGATTGGCAGGGGCATATAGCAATCAGCCCCAGCATTTT
TRBV4-1,TRBJ1-3,.,.,CASSQGRGSGNTIYF,TGCGCCAGCAGCCAAGGCAGGGGTTCTGGAAACACCATATATTTT
TRBV7-2,TRBJ1-3,.,.,CASSLAPATGNTIYF,TGTGCCAGCAGCTTAGCCCCAGCCACAGGAAACACCATATATTTT
TRBV5-1,TRBJ2-2,.,.,CASSLFPGDTGELFF,TGCGCCAGCAGCTTGTTCCCTGGGGACACCGGGGAGCTGTTTTTT
TRBV24-1,TRBJ1-6,.,.,CATTLEGPSNSPLHF,TGTGCCACCACCTTGGAGGGACCCAGCAATTCACCCCTCCACTTT
TRBV7-8,TRBJ1-5,.,TRBD1,CASSPGTASDQPQHF,TGTGCCAGCAGCCCCGGGACAGCCTCCGATCAGCCCCAGCATTTT
TRBV19,TRBJ1-2,.,TRBD1,CASTDPGQGNGGYTF,TGTGCCAGTACCGATCCGGGACAGGGAAACGGAGGCTACACCTTC
TRBV18,TRBJ2-5,few,TRBD2,CASSLAASGSLQETQYF,TGTGCCAGCTCCCTAGCCGCTAGCGGGTCACTCCAAGAGACCCAGTACTTC
TRBV9,TRBJ1-4,once,TRBD1,CASSVRTGGNEKLFF,TGTGCCAGCAGCGTAAGGACAGGGGGAAATGAAAAACTGTTTTTT